Listed below are T cell receptor beta chains from one sample, sequenced in a study of T cell responses to AZD1222 COVID-19 vaccine. Sequencing used immunoSEQ multiplex PCR; TCRdb keeps in-frame clones, though not all of them. The table lists approximately 85,000 clones, 80% to 90% of them singletons. The material was peripheral blood, obtained on day 0 of AZD1222 vaccination. These receptor sequences come from an adult in good health. CDR3s include the opening cysteine and the closing phenylalanine or tryptophan. A D gene is named only where the DNA matches it firmly. Only some rows state a clone size, as once, few, many or a class for expanded clones.

d_call	v_call	j_call	clone_size	cdr3_nt	cdr3_aa
TRBD2	TRBV9	TRBJ2-5	NA	TGTGCCAGCACCACGGTGGCGGTTCGGACTAGCGGGAAAGGCCAAGAGACCCAGTACTTC	CASTTVAVRTSGKGQETQYF
NA	TRBV28	TRBJ1-6	NA	TGTGCTGCTTTAGCGGGGGCGCAGTGGAATTCACCCCTCCACTTT	CAALAGAQWNSPLHF
TRBD1	TRBV2	TRBJ2-7	NA	TGTGCCAGCAGTCGAGGACAGGGCGCGGACGAGCAGTACTTC	CASSRGQGADEQYF
TRBD2	TRBV5-1	TRBJ2-5	NA	TGCGCCAGCAGCTTGGAGGGACTAGCTGAGACCCAGTACTTC	CASSLEGLAETQYF
NA	TRBV7-2	TRBJ2-1	once	TGTGCCAGCAGCTTAGCGGGTAGGGAACACTGCCTCTTC	CASSLAGREHCLF
NA	TRBV29-1	TRBJ2-2	NA	TGCAGCGGCACAGGGAGTTCGAACACCGGGGAGCTGTTTTTT	CSGTGSSNTGELFF
TRBD1	TRBV28	TRBJ2-2	NA	TGTGCCATCAACGGGGACAGAGCCACCGGGGAGCTGTTTTTT	CAINGDRATGELFF
TRBD1	TRBV5-1	TRBJ1-2	NA	TGCGCCAGCAGCTTGGCCGGGGGACAGGGCTATGGCTATGGCTACACCTTC	CASSLAGGQGYGYGYTF
NA	TRBV2	TRBJ1-5	NA	TGTGCCAGCAGTGGACAGAGAGGCAATCAGCCCCAGCATTTT	CASSGQRGNQPQHF
NA	TRBV6-5	TRBJ2-7	once	TGTGCCACCACGTCTGGATACTACGAGCAGTACTTC	CATTSGYYEQYF
NA	TRBV11-3	TRBJ2-1	once	TGTGCCAGCAGCAGAGTAGCGGAAGAGCAGTTCTTC	CASSRVAEEQFF
NA	TRBV6-4	TRBJ2-2	NA	TGTGCCAGCAGTGGGGGCGCGAACACCGGGGAGCTGTTTTTT	CASSGGANTGELFF
NA	TRBV21-1	TRBJ2-3	NA	TGTGCCAGCAGCAAAAGGACTAGCGGGAGCACAGATACGCAGTATTTT	CASSKRTSGSTDTQYF
NA	TRBV28	TRBJ1-6	NA	TGTGCCAGCAGTTTGTTAAGGACAGAGGATAATTCACCCCTCCACTTT	CASSLLRTEDNSPLHF
NA	TRBV5-6	TRBJ1-1	NA	TGTGCCAGCAGCTGGCGTACTGAAGCTTTCTTT	CASSWRTEAFF
NA	TRBV21-1	TRBJ2-5	NA	TGTGCCAGCAGCAAAGCCCGGGACAGCCAAGAGACCCAGTACTTC	CASSKARDSQETQYF
NA	TRBV15	TRBJ1-4	once	TGTGCCACCAGCAGGGCAAAGGAAGCGAGAGAAAAACTGTTTTTT	CATSRAKEAREKLFF
TRBD2	TRBV28	TRBJ2-7	NA	TGTGCCAGCAGTTTACCTAGCGGGTCAATTCCCTACGAGCAGTACTTC	CASSLPSGSIPYEQYF
NA	TRBV18	TRBJ2-5	NA	TGTGCCAGCTCACCACCGAACAGCGAGACCCAGTACTTC	CASSPPNSETQYF
NA	TRBV2	TRBJ1-3	once	TGTGCCAGCAGTGAATGGAGCTCTGGAAACACCATATATTTT	CASSEWSSGNTIYF
NA	TRBV27	TRBJ1-5	NA	TGTGCCAGCAGAACTGGGAGTTTAAGGAATCAGCCCCAGCATTTT	CASRTGSLRNQPQHF
TRBD1	TRBV19	TRBJ1-2	NA	TGTGCCAGTAGTTACAGGGGAGGCTACACCTTC	CASSYRGGYTF
NA	TRBV18	TRBJ1-5	NA	TGTGCCAGCTCACCACATAAAACCGGGCCCCAGCATTTT	CASSPHKTGPQHF
NA	TRBV7-9	TRBJ1-5	NA	TGTGCCAGCAGCCTGGGCGAGGGGTTCGGCAATCAGCCCCAGCATTTT	CASSLGEGFGNQPQHF
NA	TRBV6-1	TRBJ1-2	NA	TGTGCCAGCAGTGAAGCTCTGGGGGGATTATATGGCTACACCTTC	CASSEALGGLYGYTF
NA	TRBV10-3	TRBJ1-1	NA	TGTGCCATCACAGCTACAAATTCCCTGGGGACTGAAGCTTTCTTT	CAITATNSLGTEAFF
TRBD1	TRBV28	TRBJ1-1	NA	TGTGCCAGCAGTCAAGGACAGGGGGCCTCTGAAGCTTTCTTT	CASSQGQGASEAFF
TRBD1	TRBV28	TRBJ1-1	NA	TGTGCCAGCGGCGGGACAGCTTTTCCGAACACTGAAGCTTTCTTT	CASGGTAFPNTEAFF
NA	TRBV11-2	TRBJ1-3	NA	TGTGCCAGCAGCTCAAATGGAAACACCATATATTTT	CASSSNGNTIYF
NA	TRBV7-9	TRBJ1-5	NA	TGTGCCAGCAGCCCGATTAGCAATCAGCCCCAGCATTTT	CASSPISNQPQHF
TRBD1	TRBV27	TRBJ2-7	NA	TGTGCCAGCAGTCCCGAGGGGGCTGGAGGCTACGAGCAGTACTTC	CASSPEGAGGYEQYF
NA	TRBV5-1	TRBJ2-7	NA	TGCGCCAGCAGGTCGTTATCCGGCCCACCGGGCGAGCAGTACTTC	CASRSLSGPPGEQYF
NA	TRBV28	TRBJ1-1	NA	TGTGCCAGCAGTTTTGTAGGGACTGAAGCTTTCTTT	CASSFVGTEAFF
NA	TRBV6-6	TRBJ1-4	NA	TGTGCCAGCAGTTACCTAGCGGGGAATGAAAAACTGTTTTTT	CASSYLAGNEKLFF
NA	TRBV7-2	TRBJ1-6	NA	TGTGCCAGCAGCCTAGCCCTACAGGGTAATTCACCCCTCCACTTT	CASSLALQGNSPLHF
TRBD2	TRBV10-2	TRBJ2-5	few	TGCGCCAGCATGAAGACTAGCGGGGGGGCCATAGGAGAGACCCAGTACTTC	CASMKTSGGAIGETQYF
TRBD1	TRBV19	TRBJ2-2	NA	TGTGCCAGTAAAACGGGACAGGGGGTCACCGGGGAGCTGTTTTTT	CASKTGQGVTGELFF